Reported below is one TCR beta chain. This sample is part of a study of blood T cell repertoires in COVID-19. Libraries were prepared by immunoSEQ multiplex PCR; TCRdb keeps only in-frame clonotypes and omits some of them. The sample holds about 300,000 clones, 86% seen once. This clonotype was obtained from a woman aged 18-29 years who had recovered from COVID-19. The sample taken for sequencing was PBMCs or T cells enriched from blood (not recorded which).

The CDR3 region is CASSLAGGGSEQYF. CDR3 sequence (DNA): TGTGCCAGCAGTTTAGCGGGAGGTGGTAGCGAGCAGTACTTC. This rearrangement joins TRBV27 to TRBJ2-7, with TRBD2 matching over 8 bases. The ends lost 2 bases at V and 6 bases at J; junction bases unmatched: 6. CDR1 and CDR2 (germline): MNHEY, SMNVEV (reference sequence). The CDR3 has 14 amino acids.